The 28 T cell receptor beta chains below come from one sample, sequenced in a study of blood T cell repertoires in COVID-19. Repertoires were generated with immunoSEQ multiplex PCR, while TCRdb's copy carries only in-frame clones and drops some. The table lists more than 95,000 clones, approximately 74% of them singletons. Sequencing was carried out using peripheral blood. These receptors all stem from an older man with COVID-19, enrolled during active disease.

This clone showed up just a few times. The chain joins TRBV5-4 to TRBJ2-1; D is possibly TRBD2 (6 bases). CDR3 length equals 12 residues. V was cut by 5 bases and J by 9 bases, with 12 bases left in between. Germline CDR1 SGHNT, CDR2 YYREEE (reference sequence). The CDR3 nucleotides read TGTGCCAGCAGTTGGGGACTTCTTGAGCAGTTCTTC. It encodes CASSWGLLEQFF.

The chain joins TRBV19 to TRBJ1-5; the D gene is possibly TRBD1 (5 bases). The CDR3 contains 12 residues. V gave up 6 bases and J gave up 3 bases, with 6 bases separating them. Germline V gene lookup returns CDR1 LNHDA and CDR2 SQIVND (reference sequence). CDR3 sequence: CASSRANQPQHF. DNA for the CDR3: TGTGCCAGTAGCAGGGCCAATCAGCCCCAGCATTTT. Full variable domain (remainder filled in from reference TRBV19 and TRBJ1-5): DGGITQSPKYLFRKEGQNVTLSCEQNLNHDAMYWYRQDPGQGLRLIYYSQIVNDFQKGDIAEGYSVSREKKESFPLTVTSAQKNPTAFYLCASSRANQPQHFGDGTRLSIL.

The chain has TRBV6-5 and TRBJ2-7; 12 bases fit TRBD1. J was trimmed by 7 bases and V by 6 bases; bases with no gene match: 4. Germline V gives CDR1 MNHEY, CDR2 SVGAGI. The CDR3 runs to 13 residues. CDR3 loop: CASRLGQGAEQYF. The CDR3 bases are TGTGCCAGCAGACTGGGACAGGGGGCAGAGCAGTACTTC.

The rearrangement uses TRBV18 and TRBJ2-5, with 8 positions matching TRBD1. This CDR3 has 16 residues. J gave up 0 bases and V 3 bases, and 6 bases lay outside the gene matches. Looked up from germline, CDR1 is KGHSH and CDR2 is LQKENI. In nucleotides, the CDR3 is TGTGCCAGCTCACCTCCGGGACAGGTGTACCAAGAGACCCAGTACTTC. This encodes CASSPPGQVYQETQYF. Full variable domain (remainder filled in from reference TRBV18 and TRBJ2-5): NAGVMQNPRHLVRRRGQEARLRCSPMKGHSHVYWYRQLPEEGLKFMVYLQKENIIDESGMPKERFSAEFPKEGPSILRIQQVVRGDSAAYFCASSPPGQVYQETQYFGPGTRLLVL.

This chain joins TRBV18 and TRBJ2-3, with 10 positions matching TRBD2. The CDR3 is made up of 13 amino acids. Germline V gene sequence: CDR1 KGHSH, CDR2 LQKENI. V was pared by 7 bases and J by 4 bases, with 2 bases of the junction left unmatched. DNA for the CDR3: TGTGCCAGCTATAGCGGGAGGTCAGATACGCAGTATTTT. It encodes CASYSGRSDTQYF.

Only a few counts were recorded for this clone. The chain joins TRBV7-2 to TRBJ2-1; D may be TRBD1 (6 bases). Trimming cost V 0 bases and J 10 bases, with 7 bases left between them. Germline-derived CDR1 and CDR2 are SGHTA and FQGNSA. The CDR3 length is 12 residues. CDR3 residues: CASSLAGQEQFF. The CDR3 region has the DNA TGTGCCAGCAGCTTAGCGGGACAAGAGCAGTTCTTC.

V is TRBV25-1 and J is TRBJ2-4, with 7 bases that match TRBD1. V was clipped by 5 bases and J by 2 bases; unmatched bases: 6. The germline V gene encodes CDR1 MGHDK and CDR2 SYGVNS. The CDR3 loop spans 15 amino acids. The CDR3 reads CASSSTGPSKNIQYF. CDR3 DNA sequence: TGTGCCAGCAGTTCGACAGGGCCTTCCAAAAACATTCAGTACTTC.

This chain uses TRBV3-1 (or the pseudogene TRBV3-2) with TRBJ1-5, with a possible D match to TRBD1 (6 bases). Germline CDR1 is LGHDT and CDR2 is YNNKEL (reference sequence). This CDR3 region has 15 residues. Trimming removed 1 base at V and 4 bases at J, with 11 bases between. The chain's CDR3 is CASSQGPGANQPQHF. In DNA form, the CDR3 reads TGTGCCAGCAGCCAAGGGCCAGGGGCTAATCAGCCCCAGCATTTT.

Of note for this clone: Distinct nucleotide sequences in the sample also encode this CDR3. This chain links TRBV29-1 with TRBJ1-1; 9 positions match TRBD1. The CDR3 consists of 13 residues. The V segment lost 6 bases and the J segment 1 base; nucleotides outside the gene matches: 3. Per the germline V gene, CDR1 is SQVTM and CDR2 is ANQGSEA. CDR3 residues: CSVGQGRNTEAFF. DNA for the CDR3: TGCAGCGTGGGACAGGGTAGGAACACTGAAGCTTTCTTT.

In its sample, this clone was seen once. The rearrangement uses TRBV4-1 and TRBJ2-7; possibly TRBD2 for D (6 bases). The V gene lost 2 bases and the J gene lost 4 bases, with 18 bases spanning the gap. CDR3 size: 16 residues. In germline, CDR1 is MGHRA, CDR2 YSYEKL. CDR3 bases: TGCGCCAGCAGCCAAAATTCGCATGGCAGCGGGTACGAGCAGTACTTC. Translation gives CASSQNSHGSGYEQYF.

This clone was counted only a few times. The chain recombines TRBV9 with TRBJ2-1; TRBD2 matches at 12 bases. CDR3 length: 16 residues. Trimming at V came to 0 bases and at J to 8 bases, leaving 6 bases not matched to a gene. Germline V gene sequence: CDR1 SGDLS, CDR2 YYNGEE. The chain's CDR3 is CASSVASGRVNDEQFF. In DNA form, the CDR3 reads TGTGCCAGCAGCGTAGCTAGCGGGAGGGTTAACGATGAGCAGTTCTTC.

This chain connects TRBV5-5 to TRBJ2-3; 9 bases map to TRBD2. V shed 0 bases and J 7 bases; nucleotides not matched to a gene: 6. Germline V CDR1 and CDR2: SGHKS, YYEKEE (reference sequence). The CDR3 covers 15 residues. The CDR3 sequence is CASSLESSGTYTQYF. CDR3 in DNA: TGTGCCAGCAGCTTGGAGTCTAGCGGGACATATACGCAGTATTTT. The whole variable domain, remainder taken from reference TRBV5-5 and TRBJ2-3, is DAGVTQSPTHLIKTRGQQVTLRCSPISGHKSVSWYQQVLGQGPQFIFQYYEKEERGRGNFPDRFSARQFPNYSSELNVNALLLGDSALYLCASSLESSGTYTQYFGPGTRLTVL.

The chain has TRBV10-3 and TRBJ2-1; TRBD2 agrees at 7 bases. The CDR3 extends over 15 amino acids. CDR1 and CDR2 (germline): ENHRY, SYGVKD. The V gene end was trimmed by 4 bases and the J gene end by 4 bases; junction bases not matched to a gene: 7. DNA of the CDR3: TGTGCCATCAGTGGGGAGCGGGGCCAATACAATGAGCAGTTCTTC. Its translation: CAISGERGQYNEQFF.

This clone was picked up a small number of times. The V and J genes are TRBV28 and TRBJ2-7, with D tentatively TRBD2 (5 bases). From germline, CDR1 is MDHEN and CDR2 SYDVKM. V was shortened by 3 bases and J by 0 bases, with 9 bases between the two germline ends. The CDR3 covers 14 residues. The CDR3 DNA reads as TGTGCCAGCAGTTTCCCCGGGGACTCCTACGAGCAGTACTTC. Its protein is CASSFPGDSYEQYF.

CDR3 nucleotides: TGTGCCAGCAGTCCGACAGGGGACTATGGCTACACCTTC. This translates into CASSPTGDYGYTF. The chain recombines TRBV6-2 or TRBV6-3 with TRBJ1-2, with 8 bases fitting TRBD1. Germline trimming cut 5 bases from V and 3 bases from J; bases unmatched to any gene: 2. Germline CDR1 and CDR2: MNHEY and SVGEGT. The CDR3 runs to 13 residues.

The V gene is TRBV7-2, the J gene TRBJ2-1; TRBD1 might be the D (5 bases). This CDR3 is built from 14 residues. Germline CDR1 SGHTA, CDR2 FQGNSA. Trimming removed 4 bases at V and 8 bases at J, with 15 bases between. The CDR3 reads CASSWQGIGDEQFF. DNA of the CDR3: TGTGCCAGCAGCTGGCAGGGTATCGGCGATGAGCAGTTCTTC.

This clone came up a few times. This sequence joins TRBV28 and TRBJ1-1; no reliable D call. Trimming pared 1 base from V and 0 bases from J, leaving 6 bases between. Per the germline V gene, CDR1 is MDHEN and CDR2 is SYDVKM. The CDR3 contains 14 residues. The CDR3, as DNA: TGTGCCAGCAGTTTATCCGGGATGAACACTGAAGCTTTCTTT. Translating it yields CASSLSGMNTEAFF.

This chain links TRBV28 with TRBJ2-1; maybe TRBD1 (5 bases). The V gene lost 5 bases and the J gene lost 5 bases, with 13 bases spanning the gap. The CDR3 has 14 residues. CDR1 is MDHEN, CDR2 SYDVKM, per germline. Here the CDR3 reads CASSGAANNNEQFF. The CDR3, as DNA: TGTGCCAGCAGTGGGGCAGCGAACAACAATGAGCAGTTCTTC.

This rearrangement joins TRBV19 to TRBJ2-7; D gene uncertain. Trimming cost V 6 bases and J 6 bases, with 9 bases left between them. CDR3 length: 11 amino acids. Germline CDR1 LNHDA, CDR2 SQIVND (reference sequence). The CDR3 nucleotides read TGTGCCAGTAGGTCCAACACCGAGCAGTACTTC. The encoded protein is CASRSNTEQYF.

The V call is TRBV5-6, the J call TRBJ2-5; maybe TRBD1 (5 bases). The CDR3 totals 13 residues. Germline V lookup: CDR1 SGHDT, CDR2 YYEEEE. V was shortened by 2 bases and J by 5 bases, with 10 bases between the two germline ends. For the CDR3, the DNA is TGTGCCAGCAGCTTATGGGGCGCCGAGACCCAGTACTTC. Its translation: CASSLWGAETQYF.

This clone was detected only once. This chain connects TRBV4-1 to TRBJ2-5; 11 positions agree with TRBD2. Germline-derived CDR1 and CDR2 are MGHRA and YSYEKL. Trimming took 4 bases from V and 2 from J; bases not matched to a gene: 3. This CDR3 region has 15 residues. The CDR3 coding sequence is TGCGCCAGCAGCCCGGGACTAGCGGCACAAGAGACCCAGTACTTC. Residues: CASSPGLAAQETQYF.

The rearrangement joins TRBV10-3 to TRBJ1-4; tentative D call: TRBD1 (6 bases). This CDR3 comprises 15 residues. The V end lost 6 bases, the J end lost 5 bases, and 16 bases lay between the germline ends. Germline V gene sequence: CDR1 ENHRY, CDR2 SYGVKD. The CDR3 sequence: CAISTGTIRNEKLFF. CDR3 in DNA: TGTGCCATCAGCACAGGGACGATAAGGAATGAAAAACTGTTTTTT.

This clone was seen many times. J is TRBJ1-1 and V is TRBV28; TRBD1 aligns across 7 bases. V lost 5 bases to trimming and J lost 4 bases; unmatched junction nucleotides: 7. Germline values: CDR1 MDHEN, CDR2 SYDVKM. The CDR3 is 14 residues long. The CDR3 bases are TGTGCCAGCAGTGTCTCAGGGGGGAGCACTGAAGCTTTCTTT. It encodes CASSVSGGSTEAFF. The variable domain in full, with the rest retrieved from reference TRBV28 and TRBJ1-1, is DVKVTQSSRYLVKRTGEKVFLECVQDMDHENMFWYRQDPGLGLRLIYFSYDVKMKEKGDIPEGYSVSREKKERFSLILESASTNQTSMYLCASSVSGGSTEAFFGQGTRLTVV.

This chain links TRBV5-4 with TRBJ2-3; D not resolved. The CDR3 covers 12 residues. V was trimmed by 4 bases and J by 2 bases, leaving 5 bases between them. Germline CDR1 and CDR2: SGHNT and YYREEE (reference sequence). The CDR3 DNA follows: TGTGCCAGCAGCGCGCACACAGATACGCAGTATTTT. Protein: CASSAHTDTQYF. The variable domain in full, with the rest retrieved from reference TRBV5-4 and TRBJ2-3, is ETGVTQSPTHLIKTRGQQVTLRCSSQSGHNTVSWYQQALGQGPQFIFQYYREEENGRGNFPPRFSGLQFPNYSSELNVNALELDDSALYLCASSAHTDTQYFGPGTRLTVL.

This clone has just one count. The gene calls are TRBV19 and TRBJ1-2; the D gene is possibly TRBD1 (5 bases). The V gene lost 3 bases and the J gene lost 4 bases, with 12 bases spanning the gap. The CDR3 spans 14 residues. Germline CDR1 and CDR2: LNHDA and SQIVND (reference sequence). The CDR3 nucleotides read TGTGCCAGTAGTATTCCCAGGGCTCCCTATGGCTACACCTTC. It codes for CASSIPRAPYGYTF. The full variable domain, with the rest looked up from reference TRBV19 and TRBJ1-2, is DGGITQSPKYLFRKEGQNVTLSCEQNLNHDAMYWYRQDPGQGLRLIYYSQIVNDFQKGDIAEGYSVSREKKESFPLTVTSAQKNPTAFYLCASSIPRAPYGYTFGSGTRLTVV.

This chain links TRBV27 with TRBJ2-6; no reliable D call. V lost 4 bases to trimming and J lost 1 base, with 14 bases between them. Germline V gene data show CDR1 as MNHEY and CDR2 as SMNVEV (reference sequence). The CDR3 covers 17 residues. The CDR3 loop is CASSSQAFLSGANVLTF. CDR3 bases: TGTGCCAGCAGTTCCCAGGCCTTCCTGTCTGGGGCCAACGTCCTGACTTTC.

The chain links TRBV7-3 to TRBJ2-5, with TRBD2 matching over 8 bases. This CDR3 region has 17 residues. Trimming took 5 bases from V and 1 from J; bases not matched to a gene: 12. CDR1 SGHTA and CDR2 FQGTGA come from the germline V gene. CDR3 sequence: CASSPTALTSGQETQYF. As DNA, the CDR3 is TGTGCCAGCAGCCCCACAGCCCTAACTAGCGGCCAAGAGACCCAGTACTTC.

This clone was seen only once. The V call is TRBV9, the J call TRBJ2-1; 10 nucleotides match TRBD1. From germline, CDR1 is SGDLS and CDR2 YYNGEE. V shed 1 base and J 4 bases; nucleotides not matched to a gene: 2. This CDR3 has 15 amino acids. CDR3 sequence: CASSVLGQGYNEQFF. The CDR3 nucleotides read TGTGCCAGCAGCGTATTGGGACAGGGGTACAATGAGCAGTTCTTC.